Shown below are 29 T cell receptor beta chains from a single sample sequenced in a study of Tregs in tolerant kidney transplant recipients. TCRdb's table, derived via immunoSEQ multiplex PCR, lists solely in-frame clones and lacks some. The table has about 14,000 clones, about 82% seen once. The source material was Tregs from blood, sampled before the transplant. The receptors stem from a human donor who received a combined kidney and bone marrow transplant.

The chain uses TRBV20-1 and TRBJ1-1; D not certain. The CDR3 is 11 residues long. Per germline, CDR1 DFQATT and CDR2 SNEGSKA (reference sequence). V was cut by 5 bases and J by 5 bases, with 9 bases left in between. CDR3 nucleotide sequence: TGCAGTGCTGCCCCGGGGACTGAAGCTTTCTTT. Its protein is CSAAPGTEAFF.

J is TRBJ2-2 and V is TRBV6-1, with 8 bases that match TRBD1. The germline CDR1 and CDR2 sequences are MNHNS and SASEGT. CDR3 length equals 13 residues. V lost 5 bases to trimming and J lost 6 bases; unmatched junction nucleotides: 2. DNA for the CDR3: TGTGCCAGCAGTCGACAGGGGTCCGGGGAGCTGTTTTTT. It translates to CASSRQGSGELFF.

The rearrangement joins TRBV9 to TRBJ2-3; 16 positions agree with TRBD2. The CDR3 length is 19 residues. From germline, CDR1 is SGDLS and CDR2 YYNGEE. Trimming cost V 3 bases and J 5 bases; bases outside gene matches: 12. The CDR3 DNA reads as TGTGCCAGCAGCGCTCCCGGGACTAGCGGGGGGGCGGCCGTAGATACGCAGTATTTT. This sequence encodes CASSAPGTSGGAAVDTQYF.

The chain couples TRBV30 to TRBJ2-3, with 7 bases identical to TRBD2. V was clipped by 2 bases and J by 2 bases; unmatched bases: 10. The CDR3 is 16 amino acids. Germline CDR1 and CDR2: GTSNPN and SVGIG (reference sequence). CDR3 sequence: CAWSFRAGAATDTQYF. For the CDR3, the DNA is TGTGCCTGGAGTTTCCGCGCGGGAGCCGCCACAGATACGCAGTATTTT. Full variable domain (rest looked up from reference TRBV30 and TRBJ2-3): SQTIHQWPATLVQPVGSPLSLECTVEGTSNPNLYWYRQAAGRGLQLLFYSVGIGQISSEVPQNLSASRPQDRQFILSSKKLLLSDSGFYLCAWSFRAGAATDTQYFGPGTRLTVL.

The chain couples TRBV11-3 to TRBJ2-3; 8 bases match TRBD2. The germline V gene has CDR1 SGHNT and CDR2 YENEEA. CDR3 length: 16 amino acids. V lost 5 bases and J lost 4; bases outside the gene matches: 11. Here the CDR3 reads CASSLGSSGSADTQYF. The DNA of the CDR3 is TGTGCCAGCAGCCTAGGATCCAGCGGGAGCGCAGATACGCAGTATTTT.

This chain joins TRBV19 and TRBJ1-2; possibly TRBD1 for D (5 bases). Trimming left V 0 bases short and J 2 bases short, with 10 bases between. This CDR3 is built from 15 residues. Germline V gene lookup returns CDR1 LNHDA and CDR2 SQIVND (reference sequence). Written as DNA, the CDR3 is TGTGCCAGTAGTATAGAGGCAGGGAGGAACTATGGCTACACCTTC. Translated, it gives CASSIEAGRNYGYTF.

The V gene is TRBV7-9, the J gene TRBJ2-4; 9 nucleotides agree with TRBD1. The V gene end was trimmed by 0 bases and the J gene end by 1 base; junction bases not matched to a gene: 1. CDR1 is SEHNR, CDR2 FQNEAQ, per germline (reference sequence). This CDR3 has 16 amino acids. The CDR3 loop reads CASSLAGQGAKNIQYF. In DNA, the CDR3 is TGTGCCAGCAGCTTAGCGGGACAGGGCGCCAAAAACATTCAGTACTTC.

The chain's CDR3 is CAISSPRLAGGDEQFF. CDR3 sequence (DNA): TGTGCCATCAGTTCTCCCCGACTAGCGGGAGGAGATGAGCAGTTCTTC. The rearrangement joins TRBV10-3 to TRBJ2-1; 13 bases are shared with TRBD2. V lost 5 bases, J lost 8 bases, and 9 bases stayed unmatched. Germline CDR1 reads ENHRY; CDR2 reads SYGVKD. CDR3 length: 16 amino acids.

The chain uses TRBV20-1 and TRBJ2-7; TRBD1 might be the D (6 bases). Germline CDR1 DFQATT, CDR2 SNEGSKA (reference sequence). The CDR3 runs 11 residues. V was cut by 6 bases and J by 3 bases, with 9 bases left in between. The chain's CDR3 is CSAKDSYEQYF. The CDR3, as DNA: TGCAGTGCCAAGGACAGCTACGAGCAGTACTTC.

V and J are TRBV2 and TRBJ1-2, with 7 bases aligning to TRBD1. With 6 bases clipped from V and 1 base from J, the junction kept 14 bases outside the gene matches. There are 17 residues in the CDR3. CDR1 and CDR2 (germline): SNHLY, FYNNEI. The CDR3 coding sequence is TGTGCCAGCAGCCAGCCGGGACAGCCCACGGGTAACTATGGCTACACCTTC. This codes for CASSQPGQPTGNYGYTF.

The rearrangement joins TRBV19 to TRBJ2-3; the match to TRBD1 covers 8 bases. The germline V gene has CDR1 LNHDA and CDR2 SQIVND (reference sequence). The CDR3 contains 15 residues. V lost 2 bases and J lost 5; bases outside the gene matches: 6. CDR3 amino acids: CASSIWTGQGDTQYF. In DNA form, the CDR3 reads TGTGCCAGTAGTATATGGACAGGGCAAGGAGATACGCAGTATTTT. Using reference TRBV19 and TRBJ2-3 for the parts outside the CDR3, the full variable domain is DGGITQSPKYLFRKEGQNVTLSCEQNLNHDAMYWYRQDPGQGLRLIYYSQIVNDFQKGDIAEGYSVSREKKESFPLTVTSAQKNPTAFYLCASSIWTGQGDTQYFGPGTRLTVL.

CDR3 in DNA: TGTGCCAGCAGTGGAACTAGCGGAAGCTCCTACAATGAGCAGTTCTTC. Its protein is CASSGTSGSSYNEQFF. The V call is TRBV2, the J call TRBJ2-1; TRBD2 matches 8 bases. The CDR3 has 16 amino acids. J was trimmed by 0 bases and V by 4 bases; bases with no gene match: 5. Germline CDR1 SNHLY, CDR2 FYNNEI.

This chain joins TRBV6-5 and TRBJ2-1; TRBD1 aligns across 7 bases. The CDR3 consists of 15 residues. V dropped 6 bases and J dropped 4; count of bases not matched to a gene: 9. Germline-derived CDR1 and CDR2 are MNHEY and SVGAGI. The CDR3 region has the DNA TGTGCCAGCAGCCGAGGGACAGACTCTTACAATGAGCAGTTCTTC. Encoded protein: CASSRGTDSYNEQFF.

The chain recombines TRBV6-6 with TRBJ2-1; D gene uncertain. Deletions cut 0 bases from V and 8 bases from J, with 14 bases between. This CDR3 is built from 15 residues. From germline, CDR1 is MNHNY and CDR2 SVGAGI (reference sequence). This CDR3 is CASSYSDSSGDEQFF. The CDR3 coding sequence is TGTGCCAGCAGTTACTCCGATAGCTCTGGCGATGAGCAGTTCTTC.

The chain carries TRBV9 and TRBJ2-3; 7 bases match TRBD1. Unmatched junction bases numbered 5, after V lost 4 bases and J lost 0 bases. The CDR3 is 15 amino acids. Germline loops: CDR1 SGDLS, CDR2 YYNGEE. The CDR3: CASSPRDRSTDTQYF. DNA for the CDR3: TGTGCCAGCAGCCCCCGGGACAGAAGCACAGATACGCAGTATTTT.

The V and J genes are TRBV7-2 and TRBJ2-3, with 8 bases that match TRBD2. The germline gives CDR1 SGHTA, CDR2 FQGNSA. V shed 0 bases, J shed 7 bases, and the junction held 6 bases outside the gene matches. This CDR3 is built from 15 residues. The CDR3 protein is CASSLAAASGYTQYF. CDR3 coding DNA: TGTGCCAGCAGCTTAGCGGCAGCTAGCGGGTATACGCAGTATTTT.

This clone was seen a single time. The chain joins TRBV7-2 to TRBJ1-2; no clear D. The germline V gene has CDR1 SGHTA and CDR2 FQGNSA. The length of the CDR3 is 13 residues. With 5 bases removed from V and 4 bases from J, the gap between germline ends came to 11 bases. This CDR3 reads CASSPRSGYGYTF. The CDR3 DNA reads TGTGCCAGCAGCCCCCGCTCAGGCTATGGCTACACCTTC.

The rearrangement joins TRBV6-5 to TRBJ2-3, with D unclear. The CDR3 is made up of 14 amino acids. The germline CDR1 and CDR2 sequences are MNHEY and SVGAGI. Deletions cut 6 bases from V and 4 bases from J, with 14 bases between. CDR3 sequence (DNA): TGTGCCAGCAGACCCCAGACAAGGCCAGATACGCAGTATTTT. Protein sequence: CASRPQTRPDTQYF.

The table lists this clone with a few counts. The rearrangement joins TRBV10-3 to TRBJ2-7; 8 positions agree with TRBD2. The CDR3 runs to 13 residues. Looked up from germline, CDR1 is ENHRY and CDR2 is SYGVKD. V lost 7 bases to trimming and J lost 2 bases; unmatched junction nucleotides: 4. The CDR3 sequence is CAIKNSGAYEQYF. In DNA form, the CDR3 reads TGTGCCATCAAAAATAGCGGGGCCTACGAGCAGTACTTC.

This chain uses TRBV28 with TRBJ2-7; D is perhaps TRBD2 (6 bases). The ends were cut back, 7 bases at V and 4 bases at J, with 14 bases in the middle. Germline loops: CDR1 MDHEN, CDR2 SYDVKM. The CDR3 sequence is 13 residues long. For the CDR3, the DNA is TGTGCCAGCATCGGAGGGCCAACGTACGAGCAGTACTTC. It is translated as CASIGGPTYEQYF.

By share, this clone ranks as large (0.1 to 1%). The rearrangement links TRBV18 to TRBJ1-2; 7 nucleotides line up with TRBD1. This CDR3 contains 14 residues. Germline trimming cut 2 bases from V and 6 bases from J; bases unmatched to any gene: 6. Germline CDR1 KGHSH, CDR2 LQKENI. The CDR3 DNA reads as TGTGCCAGCTCACCAAACCAGGGGGATGATGGCTACACCTTC. Encoded protein: CASSPNQGDDGYTF.

This clone occurred a few times. The chain recombines TRBV5-1 with TRBJ1-2, with a possible D match to TRBD1 (5 bases). V lost 2 bases to trimming and J lost 6 bases, with 8 bases between them. CDR3 length equals 12 residues. Germline V lookup: CDR1 SGHRS, CDR2 YFSETQ. The CDR3 DNA reads as TGCGCCAGCAGCTTAGGGGCCGATGGCTACACCTTC. The encoded protein is CASSLGADGYTF.

V and J are TRBV4-1 and TRBJ2-5; 10 bases match TRBD2. CDR1 and CDR2 (germline): MGHRA, YSYEKL. Trimming at V came to 1 base and at J to 4 bases, leaving 3 bases not matched to a gene. The CDR3 runs to 15 residues. This CDR3 reads CASSQGSGGAETQYF. The DNA for the CDR3 is TGCGCCAGCAGCCAAGGGAGCGGGGGGGCAGAGACCCAGTACTTC.

J is TRBJ2-3 and V is TRBV7-2; D is ambiguous. Germline CDR1 and CDR2: SGHTA and FQGNSA. The V and J ends lost 1 base and 1 base respectively, with 9 bases between them. CDR3 length: 15 amino acids. The CDR3 region is CASSLVASGTDTQYF. Written as DNA, the CDR3 is TGTGCCAGCAGCTTAGTAGCATCTGGCACAGATACGCAGTATTTT.

V and J are TRBV6-5 and TRBJ1-1; 7 bases are shared with TRBD1. The V segment lost 2 bases and the J segment 4 bases; nucleotides outside the gene matches: 1. Germline CDR1 reads MNHEY; CDR2 reads SVGAGI. There are 13 residues in the CDR3. Here the CDR3 reads CASSYRGRTEAFF. The CDR3 coding sequence is TGTGCCAGCAGTTACAGGGGGCGCACTGAAGCTTTCTTT.

The genes are TRBV28 and TRBJ2-7, with D tentatively TRBD1 (5 bases). This CDR3 contains 15 residues. The V gene's germline CDR1 is MDHEN and CDR2 SYDVKM. V was trimmed by 5 bases and J by 0 bases, leaving 14 bases between them. CDR3 DNA sequence: TGTGCCAGCAGTCTGTCAGGGAAAAGCTCCTACGAGCAGTACTTC. It is translated as CASSLSGKSSYEQYF.

The V gene is TRBV4-3, the J gene TRBJ2-6; D may be TRBD1 (5 bases). Germline V CDR1 and CDR2: LGHNA, YSLEER. V gave up 3 bases and J gave up 0 bases, with 9 bases separating them. The CDR3 length is 16 residues. CDR3 DNA sequence: TGCGCCAGCAGCCAGCGACAGCGCTCTGGGGCCAACGTCCTGACTTTC. As protein: CASSQRQRSGANVLTF.

The V gene is TRBV30, the J gene TRBJ2-1; weak D call: TRBD2 (5 bases). This CDR3 is 13 amino acids long. Germline V CDR1 and CDR2: GTSNPN, SVGIG (reference sequence). V was clipped by 2 bases and J by 7 bases, with 12 bases between them. CDR3 residues: CAWSRVRGNEQFF. The CDR3 region has the DNA TGTGCCTGGAGTAGGGTAAGAGGGAATGAGCAGTTCTTC.

V and J are TRBV5-4 and TRBJ1-2; a weak D match, TRBD1 (5 bases). V was clipped by 1 base and J by 4 bases, with 11 bases between them. The CDR3 extends over 14 amino acids. Germline assignment: CDR1 SGHNT and CDR2 YYREEE (reference sequence). CDR3 protein: CASSLYDRAYGYTF. Here the CDR3 DNA reads TGTGCCAGCAGCTTGTATGACAGAGCCTATGGCTACACCTTC.